This TCR beta chain derives from a study of T cells in Graves' hyperthyroidism and ophthalmopathy. Study-wide findings and caveats: Blood also carried most thyroid clonotypes expanded above 0.001.

This clonotype was seen many times. The antigen remains unidentified. TCR beta CDR3 region amplification was performed from RNA transcripts. An initial round of RT-PCR targeting the TCR CDR3 relied on the HTBI primer set. Using its own MiXCR run on the multiplex PCR reads, TCRdb lists one record per CDR3 protein. Of approximately 610,000 distinct CDR3 sequences in the sample, 14% to 15% are singletons; the top ten hold around 4%. Together with thyroid ultrasound, orbital computed tomography, serum thyroxine and TRAb, clinical symptoms were used for diagnoses. Germline CDR1 is LNHDA and CDR2 is SQIVND (reference sequence). The CDR3 has 13 residues. The V end lost 1 base, the J end lost 4 bases, and 7 bases lay between the germline ends.

V gene TRBV19 combines with J gene TRBJ1-2; D is undetermined. Sequenced sample: blood. The source of this sequence is a woman in her thirties or forties with Graves' ophthalmopathy. CDR3 sequence: CASSIGTFYGYTF. CDR3 in DNA: TGTGCCAGTAGTATAGGAACTTTCTATGGCTACACCTTC.